This record covers a single TCR beta chain. The authors reverse transcribed roughly 0.5 to 1 ug RNA with random hexamers. By means of immunoSEQ multiplex PCR, TCR beta CDR3 spanning 54 Vbeta and 13 Jbeta underwent amplification. TCRdb redid the calling of the immunoSEQ multiplex PCR reads with MiXCR, one entry per CDR3 protein. The sample has 330,000 or so distinct CDR3 sequences; roughly 85% are singletons. This entry comes from a study of CD8 T cells in Susac syndrome. This CDR3 has 13 residues. The V gene's germline CDR1 is DFQATT and CDR2 SNEGSKA (reference sequence). The germline V and J ends were trimmed by 0 bases and 4 bases, with 10 bases remaining between them. Bulk CD8+ and CD4+ cells came from magnetic negative isolation; CD8+ TEMRA by FACS.

Material: CD8+ T cells from PBMCs. J is TRBJ2-7 and V is TRBV20-1; D remains ambiguous. The TCR sequence derives from a human donor with multiple sclerosis. CDR3: CSARDLADYEQYF. DNA of the CDR3: TGCAGTGCTAGAGATCTGGCCGATTACGAGCAGTACTTC.